This T cell receptor (beta chain) was found in a study of blood T cell repertoires in COVID-19. The overall study: COVID-19 samples, acute and convalescent, were from the United States, Italy and Spain. In each case, the material was cDNA or gDNA derived from T cells, B-cell-depleted T cells, or PBMCs.

In the study's own analysis: Amplification of reference gene primers was used by the study to estimate nucleated cell counts. Libraries were prepared by immunoSEQ multiplex PCR; TCRdb keeps only in-frame clonotypes and omits some of them. Clone size and the V and J calls come from that table; the DNA yielded D and trimming. The sample includes some 200,000 clones, around four fifths of them seen just once. The junction had 3 bases not matched to a gene; V was cut back by 6 bases and J by 4 bases. Per the germline V gene, CDR1 is KGHSH and CDR2 is LQKENI. The CDR3 length is 14 residues. The chain links TRBV18 to TRBJ1-4; 9 bases are shared with TRBD1. This sequence was found in a human donor with acute or convalescent COVID-19. The donor label of this sample is uncertain. The sequenced sample consisted of peripheral blood. The CDR3 is CASSRTGVNEKLFF. The CDR3 coding sequence is TGTGCCAGCTCCCGGACAGGGGTTAATGAAAAACTGTTTTTT.